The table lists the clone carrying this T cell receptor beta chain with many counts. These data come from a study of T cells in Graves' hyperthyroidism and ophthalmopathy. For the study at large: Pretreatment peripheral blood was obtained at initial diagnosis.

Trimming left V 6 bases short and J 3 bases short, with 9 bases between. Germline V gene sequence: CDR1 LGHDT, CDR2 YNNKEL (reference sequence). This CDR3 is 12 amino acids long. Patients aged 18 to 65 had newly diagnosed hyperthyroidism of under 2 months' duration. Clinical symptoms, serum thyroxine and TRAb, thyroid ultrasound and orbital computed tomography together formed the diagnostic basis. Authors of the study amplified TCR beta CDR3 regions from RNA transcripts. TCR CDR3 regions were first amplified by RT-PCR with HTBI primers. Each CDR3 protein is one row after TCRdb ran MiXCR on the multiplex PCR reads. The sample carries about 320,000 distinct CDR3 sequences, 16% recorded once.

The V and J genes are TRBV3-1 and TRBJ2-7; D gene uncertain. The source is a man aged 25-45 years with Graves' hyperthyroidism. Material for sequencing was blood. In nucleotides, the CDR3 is TGTGCCAGCAGTATCGCCAACTACGAGCAGTACTTC. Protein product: CASSIANYEQYF.